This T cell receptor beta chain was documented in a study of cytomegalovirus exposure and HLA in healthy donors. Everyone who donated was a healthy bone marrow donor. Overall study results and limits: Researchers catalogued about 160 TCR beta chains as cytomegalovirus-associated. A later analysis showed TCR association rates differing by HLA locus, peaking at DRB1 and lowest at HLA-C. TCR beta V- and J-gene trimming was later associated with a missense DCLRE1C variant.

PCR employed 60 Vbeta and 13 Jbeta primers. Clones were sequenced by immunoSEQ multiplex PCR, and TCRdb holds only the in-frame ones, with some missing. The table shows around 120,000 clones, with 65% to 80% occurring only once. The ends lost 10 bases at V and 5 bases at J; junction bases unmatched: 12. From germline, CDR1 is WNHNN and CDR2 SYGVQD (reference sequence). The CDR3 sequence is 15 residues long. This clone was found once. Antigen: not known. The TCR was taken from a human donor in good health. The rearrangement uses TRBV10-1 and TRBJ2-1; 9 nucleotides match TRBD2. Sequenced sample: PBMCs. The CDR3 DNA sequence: TGCGCCACGCAATTTGGGGCTAGCGGGAACAATGAGCAGTTCTTC. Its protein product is CATQFGASGNNEQFF.